The following is a T cell receptor beta chain sequence with its context. Its target is not known. This specimen belongs to a study of blood T cells in healthy people across ages. The study, taken as a whole, reports: Long-lived donors had more naive CD4+ cells and higher diversity than aged donors.

V lost 5 bases, J lost 3 bases, and 4 bases stayed unmatched. Germline values: CDR1 MNHEY, CDR2 SMNVEV (reference sequence). The CDR3 loop spans 13 amino acids. Collection of roughly 9.8 milliliters of peripheral blood was performed for each donor. Samples had at least 7 million PBMCs isolated from them. PCR was performed a second time for about 7 to 11 cycles using a sample-barcoded 5' primer and a J-beta primer mix. A template-switch adaptor containing 12 random nucleotides labeled each cDNA molecule. TCRdb redid the calling of the 5' RACE reads with MiXCR, one entry per CDR3 protein. The sample holds over 600,000 distinct CDR3 sequences, roughly three fifths seen once.

Sequenced: blood. This TCR was sampled from a man in his forties in good health. The genes are TRBV27 and TRBJ2-7; 7 nucleotides line up with TRBD1. The CDR3 here is CASSGTAFYEQYF. For the CDR3, the DNA is TGTGCCAGCAGTGGGACAGCCTTCTACGAGCAGTACTTC.